Here is one T cell receptor (beta chain) with its context. Its antigen is unknown. 5'RACE template switching generated TCR cDNA, adding a universal primer site and UMIs. A single record per CDR3 protein comes from TCRdb applying MiXCR to the 5' RACE reads. Of hundreds of thousands of distinct CDR3 sequences listed, about 12% are singletons. This sample was taken from a study of T cells after yellow fever vaccination. Study-wide results and caveats: The booster saw the reappearance of most primary-vaccination clones (more than 95% CD4, 88% CD8). Weaker, the secondary response peaked sooner, at day 5 versus 15.

Trimming shortened V by 10 bases and J by 7 bases, and 9 bases separated the two germline ends. CDR3 size: 11 residues. Germline V gene lookup returns CDR1 KGHDR and CDR2 SFDVKD. The sequence derives from a young man who received the YFV17D yellow fever vaccine. The chain links TRBV24-1 to TRBJ2-2; unclear D gene. The material sequenced was PBMCs, taken on the day of the yellow fever booster vaccination. CDR3: CATWDLGELFF. The CDR3 nucleotides are TGTGCCACTTGGGATCTCGGGGAGCTGTTTTTT.